Detailed here is one T cell receptor (beta chain). Profiled with immunoSEQ multiplex PCR; TCRdb holds only in-frame clones, not every one. The sample records some 120,000 clones, more than 85% being singletons. The CDR3 sequence is 14 residues long. V lost 0 bases to trimming and J lost 10 bases, with 13 bases between them. Germline CDR1 and CDR2: SGHVS and FQNEAQ. These data originate in a study of T cell responses to AZD1222 COVID-19 vaccine. The wider study: Second-dose intervals near 4 or 12 weeks were combined.

This material consisted of peripheral blood, taken on day 0 of AZD1222 vaccination. This clonotype was sampled from an adult in good health. J is TRBJ2-1 and V is TRBV7-8, with no clear D. This chain's CDR3 is CASSLARARIEQFF. CDR3 coding DNA: TGTGCCAGCAGCTTAGCGCGAGCTCGAATCGAGCAGTTCTTC.